The rows below give T cell receptor beta chains drawn from one sample of a study of T cell responses to AZD1222 COVID-19 vaccine. Produced via immunoSEQ multiplex PCR; TCRdb's table is partial and in-frame only. The data contain about 98,000 clones, around 90% of them seen just once; the ten biggest clones take up 10%. This specimen consisted of peripheral blood, obtained on day 0 of MenACWY control vaccination. The source of these receptors is an adult in good health. Both conserved end residues are part of each CDR3. Fields, in order: D gene, clone size, J gene, V gene, CDR3 protein, CDR3 DNA. The D gene is left open where the match is weak. Clone size appears in some rows only: once, few, many, or a class for an expanded clone.

. | . | TRBJ1-6 | TRBV9 | CASSVASGSYNSPLHF | TGTGCCAGCAGCGTAGCTAGCGGCAGCTATAATTCACCCCTCCACTTT
. | . | TRBJ1-4 | TRBV9 | CASSRGATNEKLFF | TGTGCCAGCAGCCGCGGCGCAACTAATGAAAAACTGTTTTTT
. | . | TRBJ1-2 | TRBV6-6 | CASRFNYGYTF | TGTGCCAGCAGGTTTAACTATGGCTACACCTTC
. | . | TRBJ1-1 | TRBV27 | CASTPEPGGFTEAFF | TGTGCCAGCACCCCTGAACCAGGCGGATTCACTGAAGCTTTCTTT
. | . | TRBJ2-5 | TRBV28 | CASRSPKGGQETQYF | TGTGCCAGCAGAAGCCCCAAGGGCGGGCAAGAGACCCAGTACTTC
. | once | TRBJ1-2 | TRBV27 | CASSLSHRDYYGYTF | TGTGCCAGCAGTTTAAGCCACAGGGATTACTATGGCTACACCTTC
. | . | TRBJ1-1 | TRBV30 | CAWTFQTGEAFF | TGTGCCTGGACGTTTCAGACGGGTGAAGCTTTCTTT
. | . | TRBJ1-1 | TRBV29-1 | CSVEVTDTEAFF | TGCAGCGTTGAAGTTACAGACACTGAAGCTTTCTTT
. | . | TRBJ1-6 | TRBV11-2 | CASSLTDNSPLHF | TGTGCCAGCAGTTTGACAGATAATTCACCCCTCCACTTT
TRBD1 | . | TRBJ1-4 | TRBV27 | CASSSLPGQGGEKLFF | TGTGCCAGCAGTTCCCTCCCGGGACAGGGGGGTGAAAAACTGTTTTTT
TRBD1 | . | TRBJ1-2 | TRBV28 | CASSFGGQGRYGYTF | TGTGCCAGCAGTTTCGGAGGACAGGGGCGCTATGGCTACACCTTC
. | . | TRBJ1-2 | TRBV24-1 | CATSDLSETYGYTF | TGTGCCACCAGTGATTTGTCAGAGACCTATGGCTACACCTTC
. | . | TRBJ1-1 | TRBV7-9 | CASSSLRTQAFF | TGTGCCAGCAGCTCCCTCAGGACTCAAGCTTTCTTT
TRBD1 | . | TRBJ1-2 | TRBV12-5 | CASAVEADRSLTF | TGTGCTAGTGCCGTGGAGGCGGACAGGTCGCTAACCTTC
. | . | TRBJ1-2 | TRBV15 | CATSRDRGYGYTF | TGTGCCACCAGCAGAGATAGGGGCTATGGCTACACCTTC
TRBD2 | . | TRBJ2-5 | TRBV3-1/TRBV3-2 | CASSQDYLAGGIVETQYF | TGTGCCAGCAGCCAAGATTACCTAGCGGGGGGGATCGTGGAGACCCAGTACTTC
. | . | TRBJ1-4 | TRBV6-2/TRBV6-3 | CASSYADGYNEKLFF | TGTGCCAGCAGTTACGCGGACGGCTATAATGAAAAACTGTTTTTT
TRBD2 | . | TRBJ2-4 | TRBV30 | CAWSKRDFGIQYF | TGTGCCTGGAGTAAGCGGGACTTCGGCATTCAGTACTTC
. | . | TRBJ1-1 | TRBV6-5 | CASSREMNTEAFF | TGTGCCAGCAGCAGGGAGATGAACACTGAAGCTTTCTTT
TRBD1 | once | TRBJ2-5 | TRBV11-2 | CASSLDRAGGQETQYF | TGTGCCAGCAGCTTAGATCGGGCAGGGGGCCAAGAGACCCAGTACTTC
. | . | TRBJ2-7 | TRBV7-3 | CASSLTRESYEQYF | TGTGCCAGCAGCTTAACCAGGGAATCCTACGAGCAGTACTTC
TRBD1 | . | TRBJ1-6 | TRBV7-2 | CASSLRQGSNSPLHF | TGTGCCAGCAGCCTCCGACAGGGCAGCAATTCACCCCTCCACTTT
TRBD2 | . | TRBJ2-5 | TRBV7-2 | CASSLGRSGVAAETQYF | TGTGCCAGCAGCTTAGGTCGGAGCGGGGTGGCCGCTGAGACCCAGTACTTC
. | . | TRBJ2-5 | TRBV19 | CASSPTGEGETQYF | TGTGCCAGTAGTCCGACAGGGGAGGGTGAGACCCAGTACTTC
. | . | TRBJ2-2 | TRBV11-3 | CASSLNQVAGELFF | TGTGCCAGCAGCTTGAATCAGGTGGCCGGGGAGCTGTTTTTT
TRBD1 | . | TRBJ1-1 | TRBV6-6 | CASRTTGGNTEAFF | TGTGCCAGCAGGACGACAGGGGGAAACACTGAAGCTTTCTTT
TRBD2 | . | TRBJ2-7 | TRBV19 | CASSISSGGEQYF | TGTGCCAGTAGTATTTCATCGGGGGGGGAGCAGTACTTC
. | . | TRBJ2-7 | TRBV13 | CASSFGGYEQYF | TGTGCCAGCAGCTTCGGAGGGTACGAGCAGTACTTC
. | . | TRBJ2-3 | TRBV3-1/TRBV3-2 | CASGTESTDTQYF | TGTGCCAGCGGGACGGAAAGCACAGATACGCAGTATTTT
TRBD1 | . | TRBJ2-7 | TRBV5-6 | CASSLAGGEAYEQYF | TGTGCCAGCAGCTTGGCAGGGGGAGAAGCCTACGAGCAGTACTTC
. | . | TRBJ2-4 | TRBV4-2 | CASSQDINLLGAGLGGNIQYF | TGTGCCAGCAGCCAAGATATTAACCTACTGGGAGCAGGCCTAGGGGGAAACATTCAGTACTTC
. | . | TRBJ1-2 | TRBV7-7 | CASSLRRGGGYTF | TGTGCCAGCAGCTTAAGGAGGGGCGGTGGCTACACCTTC
. | . | TRBJ2-3 | TRBV19 | CASSIQGITDTQYF | TGTGCCAGTAGTATACAGGGCATCACAGATACGCAGTATTTT
TRBD1 | once | TRBJ1-1 | TRBV29-1 | CSVEETGGTEAFF | TGCAGCGTTGAAGAGACAGGGGGAACTGAAGCTTTCTTT
TRBD2 | . | TRBJ2-3 | TRBV7-2 | CASRPGLAADTQYF | TGTGCCAGCAGGCCGGGACTAGCGGCAGATACGCAGTATTTT
TRBD1 | medium-sized | TRBJ1-4 | TRBV18 | CASSSYPGQGPFNEKLFF | TGTGCCAGCTCATCTTACCCGGGACAGGGACCTTTTAATGAAAAACTGTTTTTT
. | . | TRBJ1-1 | TRBV20-1 | CSASRDTVSGTEAFF | TGCAGTGCTAGTAGGGACACAGTTTCGGGCACTGAAGCTTTCTTT
. | . | TRBJ1-2 | TRBV5-4 | CASSPRGGARWYGYTF | TGTGCCAGCAGCCCCAGGGGAGGGGCGAGGTGGTATGGCTACACCTTC
. | few | TRBJ2-2 | TRBV5-8 | CASSLVGGTGELFF | TGTGCCAGCAGCTTGGTGGGGGGCACCGGGGAGCTGTTTTTT
. | once | TRBJ1-3 | TRBV7-3 | CASSLTAGPGNTIYF | TGTGCCAGCAGCTTAACCGCAGGTCCTGGAAACACCATATATTTT
TRBD1 | once | TRBJ2-7 | TRBV6-5 | CASREGTGYHEQYF | TGTGCCAGCAGGGAGGGGACAGGGTACCACGAGCAGTACTTC
. | . | TRBJ1-6 | TRBV19 | CASSIGGLRNSPLHF | TGTGCCAGTAGTATCGGGGGGCTTAGAAATTCACCCCTCCACTTT
TRBD1 | . | TRBJ1-1 | TRBV6-5 | CASSRGTGEAFF | TGTGCCAGCAGTCGGGGGACAGGAGAAGCTTTCTTT
. | . | TRBJ1-2 | TRBV30 | CAWSPQQGPWGYTF | TGTGCCTGGAGTCCCCAACAGGGCCCGTGGGGCTACACCTTC
. | once | TRBJ2-1 | TRBV5-1 | CASSPGTHSSYNEQFF | TGCGCCAGCAGCCCTGGGACCCACAGCTCCTACAATGAGCAGTTCTTC
. | . | TRBJ1-5 | TRBV19 | CASSIGNPSNQPQHF | TGTGCCAGTAGTATCGGCAACCCTAGCAATCAGCCCCAGCATTTT
TRBD1 | . | TRBJ1-1 | TRBV5-5 | CASSLRTGTILVTEAFF | TGTGCCAGCAGCCTAAGGACAGGAACCATCCTGGTGACTGAAGCTTTCTTT
. | . | TRBJ2-7 | TRBV6-5 | CASTTPGAYEQYF | TGTGCCAGCACTACTCCTGGGGCCTACGAGCAGTACTTC
. | . | TRBJ1-1 | TRBV14 | CASRQQGGTEAFF | TGTGCCAGCAGACAACAGGGAGGCACTGAAGCTTTCTTT
. | . | TRBJ2-7 | TRBV28 | CASSFGRGGRYEQYF | TGTGCCAGCAGTTTCGGCAGGGGGGGAAGATACGAGCAGTACTTC
. | . | TRBJ2-7 | TRBV18 | CASSLDAMTVGRYEQYF | TGTGCCAGCTCACTAGACGCTATGACTGTGGGGAGATACGAGCAGTACTTC
. | . | TRBJ1-5 | TRBV30 | CAWSATSLNQPQHF | TGTGCCTGGAGCGCCACCTCCTTAAATCAGCCCCAGCATTTT
. | . | TRBJ2-7 | TRBV10-2 | CASIPRASYEQYF | TGCGCCAGCATACCCAGGGCTTCCTACGAGCAGTACTTC
. | . | TRBJ1-5 | TRBV7-3 | CASSLGPREPQHF | TGTGCCAGCAGCTTAGGCCCCCGGGAGCCCCAGCATTTT
. | . | TRBJ1-2 | TRBV19 | CASSIDGEDYGYTF | TGTGCCAGTAGTATAGATGGGGAGGACTATGGCTACACCTTC
TRBD1 | . | TRBJ1-5 | TRBV2 | CASSKGQGFEPQHF | TGTGCCAGCAGTAAAGGACAGGGGTTTGAGCCCCAGCATTTT